These 13 T cell receptor beta chains were sequenced from one sample in a study of T cells in Graves' hyperthyroidism and ophthalmopathy. The TCR beta CDR3 regions underwent amplification using RNA transcripts as the source. TCR CDR3 regions were first amplified by RT-PCR with HTBI primers. TCRdb itself ran the multiplex PCR reads through MiXCR, one entry per CDR3 protein. Of approximately 500,000 distinct CDR3 sequences in the sample, about 45% were seen once. Sequenced material: peripheral blood or thyroid tissue (not recorded which). These receptors were obtained from a woman under 30 with Graves' hyperthyroidism.

This chain uses TRBV10-3 with TRBJ1-1; D may be TRBD1 (6 bases). Trimming removed 6 bases at V and 4 bases at J, with 18 bases between. Germline CDR1 ENHRY, CDR2 SYGVKD. CDR3 length: 15 amino acids. The CDR3 loop is CAISHRGKGGTEAFF. In DNA, the CDR3 is TGTGCCATCAGCCACCGGGGGAAGGGGGGCACTGAAGCTTTCTTT.

J is TRBJ1-3 and V is TRBV20-1; D may be TRBD1 (6 bases). The CDR3 sequence is 13 residues long. Per germline, CDR1 DFQATT and CDR2 SNEGSKA (reference sequence). Trimming stripped 6 bases from V and 8 bases from J, with 17 bases between. For the CDR3, the DNA is TGCAGTGCAGAGGGGGTAGGCGGCTACACCATATATTTT. It encodes CSAEGVGGYTIYF.

The table lists this clonotype with many counts. The genes are TRBV12-3 or TRBV12-4 and TRBJ2-5, with TRBD2 matching 7 bases. The CDR3 is 14 amino acids. V trimming: 6 bases; J trimming: 1 base; junction bases outside the gene matches: 5. The CDR3 spells CASSNGGGQETQYF. DNA of the CDR3: TGTGCCAGCAGCAACGGCGGGGGCCAAGAGACCCAGTACTTC.

V is TRBV7-3 and J is TRBJ2-3; D ambiguous. Germline V gives CDR1 SGHTA, CDR2 FQGTGA. CDR3 size: 16 residues. The V end was cut by 2 bases, the J end by 8 bases, with 20 bases between. The chain's CDR3 is CASSLDTAHDKGTQYF. The CDR3 nucleotides read TGTGCCAGCAGCTTAGACACGGCTCATGATAAGGGTACGCAGTATTTT. Combining the CDR3 with reference TRBV7-3 and TRBJ2-3 gives the whole variable domain GAGVSQTPSNKVTEKGKYVELRCDPISGHTALYWYRQSLGQGPEFLIYFQGTGAADDSGLPNDRFFAVRPEGSVSTLKIQRTERGDSAVYLCASSLDTAHDKGTQYFGPGTRLTVL.

In its sample, this clonotype was seen many times. V usage is TRBV5-1 and J usage is TRBJ1-2; D call uncertain. The germline V and J ends were trimmed by 0 bases and 8 bases, with 5 bases remaining between them. The CDR3 has 11 amino acids. CDR1 is SGHRS and CDR2 is YFSETQ in the germline V gene. The CDR3 bases are TGCGCCAGCAGCTTGGGGGAAGGCTACACCTTC. Translated: CASSLGEGYTF. The full variable domain, its missing parts supplied by reference TRBV5-1 and TRBJ1-2, is KAGVTQTPRYLIKTRGQQVTLSCSPISGHRSVSWYQQTPGQGLQFLFEYFSETQRNKGNFPGRFSGRQFSNSRSEMNVSTLELGDSALYLCASSLGEGYTFGSGTRLTVV.

This clonotype was counted ten times or more. This chain uses TRBV29-1 with TRBJ1-5, with D unclear. CDR3 length: 14 residues. V lost 7 bases and J 0 bases, leaving 13 bases between the germline ends. Germline V lookup: CDR1 SQVTM, CDR2 ANQGSEA. This chain's CDR3 is CSAADQYSNQPQHF. In DNA, the CDR3 is TGCAGCGCCGCGGACCAATATAGCAATCAGCCCCAGCATTTT.

This clonotype has a count of ten or more. The V and J genes are TRBV14 and TRBJ1-1, with D uncertain. Germline CDR1 SGHDN, CDR2 FVKESK. The CDR3 extends over 14 amino acids. Trimming shortened V by 0 bases and J by 1 base, and 6 bases separated the two germline ends. CDR3 sequence: CASSQDRWNTEAFF. CDR3 DNA: TGTGCCAGCAGCCAAGATAGATGGAACACTGAAGCTTTCTTT.

The genes are TRBV2 and TRBJ1-5; 8 bases fit TRBD1. CDR1 is SNHLY, CDR2 FYNNEI, per germline. The V segment lost 6 bases and the J segment 5 bases; nucleotides outside the gene matches: 9. CDR3 length: 15 amino acids. The CDR3 is CASSAGRGRYQPQHF. In nucleotides, the CDR3 is TGTGCCAGCAGCGCCGGCAGGGGGCGATATCAGCCCCAGCATTTT. The whole variable domain, filled in from reference TRBV2 and TRBJ1-5, reads EPEVTQTPSHQVTQMGQEVILRCVPISNHLYFYWYRQILGQKVEFLVSFYNNEISEKSEIFDDQFSVERPDGSNFTLKIRSTKLEDSAMYFCASSAGRGRYQPQHFGDGTRLSIL.

This clonotype was recorded at least ten times. The chain carries TRBV29-1 and TRBJ1-1, with D hard to call. Trimming pared 5 bases from V and 3 bases from J, leaving 13 bases between. This CDR3 region has 13 residues. CDR1 is SQVTM and CDR2 is ANQGSEA in the germline V gene. In nucleotides, the CDR3 is TGCAGCGTTTATCTGCAGGTGGACACTGAAGCTTTCTTT. This codes for CSVYLQVDTEAFF.

This clonotype was counted at least ten times. The germline gene is not matched at one end of the junction; a read error may be the cause. The chain uses TRBV6-1 and TRBJ2-7; TRBD2 matches at 8 bases. The CDR3 is 14 residues long. The germline CDR1 and CDR2 sequences are MNHNS and SASEGT. CDR3 nucleotides: TGTGCCAGCACCCGGGGGGGGGCCGCCGGGGGGTTTTCCTTC. The encoded protein is CASTRGGAAGGFSF.

The chain uses TRBV7-6 and TRBJ1-2; TRBD1 might be the D (5 bases). Trimming took off 5 bases at V and 4 bases at J, with 14 bases between the two ends. The CDR3 consists of 14 residues. CDR1 is SGHVS and CDR2 is FNYEAQ in the germline V gene. CDR3 DNA: TGTGCCAGCAGCCTCAAGGGGACCCTCTATGGCTACACCTTC. It specifies CASSLKGTLYGYTF. The full variable domain, its missing parts supplied by reference TRBV7-6 and TRBJ1-2, is GAGVSQSPRYKVTKRGQDVALRCDPISGHVSLYWYRQALGQGPEFLTYFNYEAQQDKSGLPNDRFSAERPEGSISTLTIQRTEQRDSAMYRCASSLKGTLYGYTFGSGTRLTVV.

This clonotype was counted many times. The chain has TRBV20-1 and TRBJ1-1; TRBD1 agrees at 7 bases. Trimming took 0 bases from V and 3 from J; bases not matched to a gene: 4. This CDR3 is built from 14 residues. CDR1 DFQATT and CDR2 SNEGSKA come from the germline V gene (reference sequence). This chain's CDR3 is CSARDLQGDTEAFF. The CDR3 nucleotides are TGCAGTGCTAGAGATCTGCAGGGGGACACTGAAGCTTTCTTT.

CDR3 nucleotides: TGCAGTGCTAGCAAGGGGAATGAGGGCACTGAAGCTTTCTTT. Protein: CSASKGNEGTEAFF. The chain is built from TRBV20-1 and TRBJ1-1, with a weak D call TRBD1 (5 bases). Germline lookup yields CDR1 DFQATT and CDR2 SNEGSKA (reference sequence). The CDR3 contains 14 residues. V lost 3 bases, J lost 4 bases, and 15 bases lay in between.